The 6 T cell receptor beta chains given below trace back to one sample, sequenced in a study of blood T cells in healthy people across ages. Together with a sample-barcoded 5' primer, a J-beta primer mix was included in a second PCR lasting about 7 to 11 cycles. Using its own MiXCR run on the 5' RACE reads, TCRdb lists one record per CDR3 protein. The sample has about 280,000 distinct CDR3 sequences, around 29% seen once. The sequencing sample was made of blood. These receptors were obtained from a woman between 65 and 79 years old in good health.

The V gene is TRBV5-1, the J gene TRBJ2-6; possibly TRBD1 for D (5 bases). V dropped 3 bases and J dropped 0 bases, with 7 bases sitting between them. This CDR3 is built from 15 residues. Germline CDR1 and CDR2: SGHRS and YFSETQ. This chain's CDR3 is CASSSTVSGANVLTF. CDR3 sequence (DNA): TGCGCCAGCAGCTCGACAGTCTCTGGGGCCAACGTCCTGACTTTC.

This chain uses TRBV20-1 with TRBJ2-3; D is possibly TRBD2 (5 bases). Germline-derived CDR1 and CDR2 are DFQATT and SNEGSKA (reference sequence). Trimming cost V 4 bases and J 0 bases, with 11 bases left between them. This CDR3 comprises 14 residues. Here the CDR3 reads CSAINQRSTDTQYF. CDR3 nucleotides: TGCAGTGCTATAAATCAGCGGAGCACAGATACGCAGTATTTT.

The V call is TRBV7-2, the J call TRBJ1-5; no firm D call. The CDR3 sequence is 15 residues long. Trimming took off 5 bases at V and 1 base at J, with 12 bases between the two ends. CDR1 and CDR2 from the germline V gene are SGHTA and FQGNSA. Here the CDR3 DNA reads TGTGCCAGCAGCAGTACAGCGGGAAGCAATCAGCCCCAGCATTTT. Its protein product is CASSSTAGSNQPQHF. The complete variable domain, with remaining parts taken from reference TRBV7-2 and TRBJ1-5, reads GAGVSQSPSNKVTEKGKDVELRCDPISGHTALYWYRQSLGQGLEFLIYFQGNSAPDKSGLPSDRFSAERTGGSVSTLTIQRTQQEDSAVYLCASSSTAGSNQPQHFGDGTRLSIL.

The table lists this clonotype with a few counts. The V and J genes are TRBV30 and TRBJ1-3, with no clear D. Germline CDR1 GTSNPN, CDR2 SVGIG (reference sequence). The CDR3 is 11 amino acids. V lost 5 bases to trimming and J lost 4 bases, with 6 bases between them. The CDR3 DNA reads TGTGCCTGGGTGGGCGGAAACACCATATATTTT. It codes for CAWVGGNTIYF. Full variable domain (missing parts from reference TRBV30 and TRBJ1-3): SQTIHQWPATLVQPVGSPLSLECTVEGTSNPNLYWYRQAAGRGLQLLFYSVGIGQISSEVPQNLSASRPQDRQFILSSKKLLLSDSGFYLCAWVGGNTIYFGEGSWLTVV.

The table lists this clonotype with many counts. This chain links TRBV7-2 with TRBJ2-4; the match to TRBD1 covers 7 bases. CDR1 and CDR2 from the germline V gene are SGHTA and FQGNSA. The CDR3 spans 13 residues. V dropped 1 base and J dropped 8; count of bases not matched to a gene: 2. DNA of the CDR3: TGTGCCAGCAGCTTAGGAACAGGGGACATTCAGTACTTC. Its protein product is CASSLGTGDIQYF.

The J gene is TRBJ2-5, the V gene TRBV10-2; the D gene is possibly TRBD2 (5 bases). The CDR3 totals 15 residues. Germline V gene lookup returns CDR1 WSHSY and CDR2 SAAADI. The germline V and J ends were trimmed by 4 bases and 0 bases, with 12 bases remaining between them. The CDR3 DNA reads TGCGCCAGCAGTGTAACGGGGAAGTACCAAGAGACCCAGTACTTC. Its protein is CASSVTGKYQETQYF.